The present T cell receptor (beta chain) was sequenced within a study of cytomegalovirus exposure and HLA in healthy donors. General study findings and limits: HLA allele associations emerged for some 16,000 TCR beta sequences in a later analysis, at 0.05 false discovery rate. Later, TCR association rates were found to vary by HLA locus, highest for DRB1 and lowest for HLA-C.

Though probably carrying unrecorded immune exposures, donors were nominally healthy at sampling. The CDR3 covers 16 residues. CDR1 SGHTA and CDR2 FQGTGA come from the germline V gene. Losses at the gene ends were 5 bases for V and 2 bases for J; bases not matched to a gene: 9. PCR involved 60 Vbeta and 13 Jbeta primers. Per the study methods: Some 11 million of the 60 million to 80 million unique TCR beta chains counted in a later analysis were shared. Sequencing was performed with immunoSEQ multiplex PCR; in TCRdb, only in-frame clones are kept and a portion is missing. V, J and clone size reflect that table, while D and trimming were determined from the DNA. The sample carries under 200,000 clones, roughly 80% recorded once. Notes on this clone: Its antigen is currently unknown.

This sequence originates from a man younger than 40 in good health and CMV-seronegative. V is TRBV7-3 and J is TRBJ2-3, with 8 bases identical to TRBD2. Sequencing input: PBMCs. The CDR3 DNA is TGTGCCAGCAGCCCCTGGGGCGGGGGGAACACAGATACGCAGTATTTT. Protein: CASSPWGGGNTDTQYF. Combining the CDR3 with reference TRBV7-3 and TRBJ2-3 gives the whole variable domain GAGVSQTPSNKVTEKGKYVELRCDPISGHTALYWYRQSLGQGPEFLIYFQGTGAADDSGLPNDRFFAVRPEGSVSTLKIQRTERGDSAVYLCASSPWGGGNTDTQYFGPGTRLTVL.